This T cell receptor beta chain was identified in a study of neurological immune-mediated disorders. The germline V and J ends were trimmed by 1 base and 1 base, with 12 bases remaining between them. The germline gives CDR1 SGHRS, CDR2 YFSETQ. This CDR3 spans 16 amino acids. This clonotype occurred many times. TCRdb passed the 5' RACE reads through MiXCR, listing each CDR3 protein once. Among tens of thousands of distinct CDR3 sequences listed, roughly 3.3% were seen once. The TCR comes from a woman aged 50 to 60 with multiple sclerosis. What was sequenced was PBMCs. V gene TRBV5-1 combines with J gene TRBJ1-3; D uncertain. CDR3 residues: CASSLLFSGSGNTIYF. CDR3 nucleotide sequence: TGCGCCAGCAGCTTGCTTTTTTCGGGATCTGGAAACACCATATATTTT.